This TCR beta chain was documented in a study of T cell changes during pregnancy in multiple sclerosis. This table comes from immunoSEQ multiplex PCR, and its TCRdb copy is limited to in-frame clones, with some not included. The sample has 59,000 or so clones, around 90% seen once. The length of the CDR3 is 15 residues. This TCR derives from a female donor in good health, enrolled as a control in a pregnancy study. The chain links TRBV12-2 to TRBJ1-4; the table's TRBD1 call for D was not verified on the DNA. TRBV12-2 is a recognized pseudogene. The sample consisted of peripheral blood, taken in the third trimester of pregnancy. The CDR3 sequence: CASRLANRVREKLFF. The CDR3 bases are TGTGCAAGTCGCTTAGCAAACAGGGTGAGGGAAAAACTGTTTTTT.